These 8 T cell receptor beta chains came from one sample sequenced in a study of cytomegalovirus exposure and HLA in healthy donors (dated by TCRdb to about 2017). Receptors were amplified or captured by the immunoSEQ multiplex PCR assay. For the multiplex PCR, a mixture combining 60 forward primers for TCR Vbeta segments and 13 reverse primers for TCR Jbeta segments was used. This immuneACCESS table, as held by TCRdb, lists in-frame sequences with V and J called but not all clones. Of the missing ones, under half trace to an unresolved V gene in checked studies; the others have no known cause. For this sample the table gives about 160,000 clones, of which around 76% were detected only once. 2% to 2.5% of the sample is taken by the ten largest. The sample taken for sequencing was PBMCs. These receptors were taken from a female donor in good health and CMV-seronegative.

The sample holds a few counts of this clone. This chain links TRBV25-1 with TRBJ2-1; TRBD1 might be the D (6 bases). Germline V gives CDR1 MGHDK, CDR2 SYGVNS. Between the trimmed V and J ends, which lost 7 bases and 10 bases, there was a span of 14 bases. The CDR3 extends over 12 amino acids. The CDR3 region has the DNA TGTGCCAGCACCACGTCCGGGACAGAGCAGTTCTTC. This codes for CASTTSGTEQFF.

The chain links TRBV30 to TRBJ2-4; tentatively, D is TRBD2 (6 bases). With 4 bases removed from V and 2 bases from J, the gap between germline ends came to 18 bases. Germline CDR1 is GTSNPN and CDR2 is SVGIG (reference sequence). The CDR3 is 16 residues long. The CDR3 loop is CAWTGGGSGTKNIQYF. The DNA of the CDR3 is TGTGCCTGGACAGGCGGAGGGTCGGGGACCAAAAACATTCAGTACTTC.

V gene TRBV6-5 combines with J gene TRBJ1-1; TRBD1 aligns across 12 bases. Germline V gene data show CDR1 as MNHEY and CDR2 as SVGAGI. Losses at the gene ends were 2 bases for V and 10 bases for J; bases not matched to a gene: 5. The CDR3 has 14 residues. For the CDR3, the DNA is TGTGCCAGCAGTTACCGGGGACAGGGGGCCGGAGCTTTCTTT. It specifies CASSYRGQGAGAFF.

CDR3 amino acids: CSARVGEMAFF. The CDR3 bases are TGCAGTGCTAGAGTTGGGGAGATGGCTTTCTTT. The J gene is TRBJ1-1, the V gene TRBV20-1; no reliable D call. CDR1 is DFQATT and CDR2 is SNEGSKA in the germline V gene (reference sequence). This CDR3 has 11 amino acids. Deletions cut 1 base from V and 11 bases from J, with 11 bases between.

A single count supports this clone. V gene TRBV29-1 combines with J gene TRBJ1-2; D ambiguous. The V end was cut by 1 base, the J end by 0 bases, with 9 bases between. Germline assignment: CDR1 SQVTM and CDR2 ANQGSEA. This CDR3 comprises 14 residues. The CDR3 bases are TGCAGCGTTGAAGGCCGATACTCTAACTATGGCTACACCTTC. It yields the protein CSVEGRYSNYGYTF.

A remark on this clone: Other nucleotide sequences in the sample specify the same CDR3. The chain couples TRBV5-4 to TRBJ2-2, with 14 nucleotides matching TRBD2. This CDR3 is 17 amino acids long. Per germline, CDR1 SGHNT and CDR2 YYREEE (reference sequence). The V segment lost 4 bases and the J segment 5 bases; nucleotides outside the gene matches: 7. The CDR3 DNA reads TGTGCCAGCAGCCAAGGGACTAGCGGGGGTTTTACCGGGGAGCTGTTTTTT. Its translation is CASSQGTSGGFTGELFF.

The J gene is TRBJ2-7, the V gene TRBV5-1; D unresolved. Germline V gives CDR1 SGHRS, CDR2 YFSETQ. This CDR3 spans 14 amino acids. V lost 1 base to trimming and J lost 3 bases, with 11 bases between them. DNA for the CDR3: TGCGCCAGCAGCTTGATCGAGCCTTTCTACGAGCAGTACTTC. Its protein is CASSLIEPFYEQYF.

This clone was seen just once. The chain recombines TRBV6-1 with TRBJ1-2; 8 bases are shared with TRBD1. The CDR3 consists of 12 residues. The ends lost 5 bases at V and 8 bases at J; junction bases unmatched: 4. The germline V gene encodes CDR1 MNHNS and CDR2 SASEGT. The DNA for the CDR3 is TGTGCCAGCAGTCCGACAGGGGCCGGCTACACCTTC. The encoded protein is CASSPTGAGYTF.